These 21 T cell receptor beta chains share one sample of origin, sequenced in a study of Graves' ophthalmopathy and Graves' hyperthyroidism. Amplification of the TCR beta CDR3 regions used RNA transcripts (as template). An initial RT-PCR round employing HTBI primers preceded a second-round multiplex PCR. Each CDR3 protein is one row after TCRdb ran MiXCR on the multiplex PCR reads. The sample gives roughly 500,000 distinct CDR3 sequences, around an eighth of which show up once; about a tenth is in the top ten. Sequenced input: blood. These receptors all come from a woman in her twenties or thirties with Graves' ophthalmopathy.

This clonotype was seen a handful of times. The chain couples TRBV5-1 to TRBJ1-3; a possible D gene is TRBD1 (6 bases). The germline V and J ends were trimmed by 6 bases and 3 bases, with 10 bases remaining between them. Germline CDR1 and CDR2: SGHRS and YFSETQ. CDR3 size: 13 residues. DNA of the CDR3: TGCGCCAGCAAGCTGGACAGTGGAAACACCATATATTTT. Translation gives CASKLDSGNTIYF.

This clonotype occurred many times. In DNA form, the CDR3 reads TGTGCCAGCAGCCGACCGGGACAGGAGGCCTACACCTTC. Amino acids: CASSRPGQEAYTF. The gene calls are TRBV11-3 and TRBJ1-2; TRBD1 agrees at 8 bases. V shed 5 bases, J shed 10 bases, and the junction held 9 bases outside the gene matches. The CDR3 runs to 13 residues. Per the germline V gene, CDR1 is SGHNT and CDR2 is YENEEA.

Ten or more counts support this clonotype. J is TRBJ2-7 and V is TRBV14; TRBD2 matches 13 bases. CDR1 and CDR2 from the germline V gene are SGHDN and FVKESK. This CDR3 spans 16 amino acids. V trimming: 4 bases; J trimming: 2 bases; junction bases outside the gene matches: 5. CDR3 protein: CASSPGTSGTPYEQYF. The CDR3 nucleotides are TGTGCCAGCAGCCCAGGGACTAGCGGGACGCCCTACGAGCAGTACTTC.

This clonotype was detected only a few times. The chain employs TRBV19 and TRBJ1-2; 7 positions agree with TRBD1. CDR3 length equals 15 residues. Germline V gives CDR1 LNHDA, CDR2 SQIVND (reference sequence). V dropped 5 bases and J dropped 3; count of bases not matched to a gene: 9. The CDR3 loop reads CASSPSPTGYYGYTF. In nucleotides, the CDR3 is TGTGCCAGTAGTCCTAGCCCGACAGGGTACTATGGCTACACCTTC.

This clonotype has more than one count but fewer than ten. J is TRBJ1-6 and V is TRBV30; the D is unclear. V lost 4 bases to trimming and J lost 5 bases, with 3 bases between them. The CDR3 contains 11 residues. In germline, CDR1 is GTSNPN, CDR2 SVGIG (reference sequence). DNA for the CDR3: TGTGCCTGGACCCATAATTCACCCCTCCACTTT. It translates to CAWTHNSPLHF. Drawing the rest from reference TRBV30 and TRBJ1-6, the complete variable domain is SQTIHQWPATLVQPVGSPLSLECTVEGTSNPNLYWYRQAAGRGLQLLFYSVGIGQISSEVPQNLSASRPQDRQFILSSKKLLLSDSGFYLCAWTHNSPLHFGNGTRLTVT.

This clonotype was counted ten times or more. The chain joins TRBV6-1 to TRBJ2-7; D call uncertain. The length of the CDR3 is 13 residues. Germline CDR1 and CDR2: MNHNS and SASEGT. V lost 1 base and J 3 bases, leaving 7 bases between the germline ends. The CDR3 coding sequence is TGTGCCAGCAGTGAAGACGGAAACTACGAGCAGTACTTC. Encoded protein: CASSEDGNYEQYF.

This clonotype was observed at least ten times. The chain joins TRBV2 to TRBJ1-5, with D possibly matching TRBD1 (6 bases). CDR1 and CDR2 (germline): SNHLY, FYNNEI. Trimming pared 1 base from V and 0 bases from J, leaving 7 bases between. The length of the CDR3 is 15 residues. CDR3 nucleotide sequence: TGTGCCAGCAGTGAAGGGACAGTTAGCAATCAGCCCCAGCATTTT. Translation: CASSEGTVSNQPQHF.

The sample holds many counts of this clonotype. V is TRBV11-2 and J is TRBJ1-5; no firm D call. V dropped 5 bases and J dropped 4 bases, with 18 bases sitting between them. CDR1 SGHAT and CDR2 FQNNGV come from the germline V gene. This CDR3 has 16 amino acids. The CDR3 protein is CASSPTRGRPNQPQHF. CDR3 DNA sequence: TGTGCCAGCAGCCCGACGCGCGGCAGACCTAATCAGCCCCAGCATTTT.

This clonotype was picked up a small number of times. The V and J genes are TRBV4-1 and TRBJ2-3, with TRBD2 matching 9 bases. Per the germline V gene, CDR1 is MGHRA and CDR2 is YSYEKL. V dropped 3 bases and J dropped 4; count of bases not matched to a gene: 8. This CDR3 is built from 16 residues. CDR3 in amino acids: CASSHPGLASADTQYF. The CDR3 nucleotides read TGCGCCAGCAGCCATCCCGGACTAGCGTCGGCAGATACGCAGTATTTT.

This clonotype showed up many times. The chain combines TRBV5-1 with TRBJ2-7; 11 bases line up with TRBD2. The length of the CDR3 is 16 residues. The germline gives CDR1 SGHRS, CDR2 YFSETQ. V trimming: 2 bases; J trimming: 0 bases; junction bases outside the gene matches: 4. The CDR3 spells CASSFGLAGGSYEQYF. The CDR3 DNA is TGCGCCAGCAGCTTCGGACTAGCGGGCGGCTCCTACGAGCAGTACTTC.

This clonotype has more than one count but fewer than ten. The chain couples TRBV3-1 to TRBJ1-3, with 9 bases lining up with TRBD1. The CDR3 is made up of 14 amino acids. V lost 3 bases and J lost 4; bases outside the gene matches: 1. Germline values: CDR1 LGHDT, CDR2 YNNKEL (reference sequence). Here the CDR3 reads CASSQGTGGNTIYF. The CDR3 DNA is TGTGCCAGCAGCCAGGGGACAGGGGGAAACACCATATATTTT.

This clonotype was counted many times. V and J are TRBV27 and TRBJ2-2; D ambiguous. The CDR3 loop spans 14 amino acids. Per germline, CDR1 MNHEY and CDR2 SMNVEV (reference sequence). The V and J ends lost 3 bases and 0 bases respectively, with 5 bases between them. CDR3 DNA sequence: TGTGCCAGCAGTTTGCTTTCGAACACCGGGGAGCTGTTTTTT. Its translation is CASSLLSNTGELFF.

This clonotype has just a few counts. The V and J genes are TRBV27 and TRBJ1-2; TRBD1 is a possible D gene (5 bases). The V end lost 7 bases, the J end lost 8 bases, and 17 bases lay between the germline ends. The germline V gene encodes CDR1 MNHEY and CDR2 SMNVEV (reference sequence). The CDR3 loop spans 13 amino acids. As DNA, the CDR3 is TGTGCCAGCAAAGCAGGGAATATATACGGCTACACCTTC. The encoded protein is CASKAGNIYGYTF.

In its sample, this clonotype was seen many times. J is TRBJ1-3 and V is TRBV27; no definite D call. V was shortened by 4 bases and J by 4 bases, with 20 bases between the two germline ends. The CDR3 consists of 17 residues. CDR1 and CDR2 (germline): MNHEY, SMNVEV (reference sequence). CDR3 loop: CASSSFLRGIRGNTIYF. As DNA, the CDR3 is TGTGCCAGCAGTTCGTTTCTCCGGGGTATAAGAGGAAACACCATATATTTT.

The sample holds a few counts of this clonotype. The rearrangement uses TRBV12-3 or TRBV12-4 and TRBJ2-7, with 10 bases identical to TRBD1. Trimming at V came to 6 bases and at J to 11 bases, leaving 13 bases not matched to a gene. CDR3 length: 14 residues. The CDR3 DNA is TGTGCCAGCAGCCCCTCACCCCGGGACAGGGGTGAGTACTTC. This codes for CASSPSPRDRGEYF.

This clonotype was observed a few times. The chain uses TRBV30 and TRBJ1-5; tentatively, D is TRBD1 (5 bases). CDR1 GTSNPN and CDR2 SVGIG come from the germline V gene (reference sequence). The germline V and J ends were trimmed by 4 bases and 6 bases, with 16 bases remaining between them. This CDR3 is built from 14 residues. The CDR3 loop reads CAWNSAGGTQPQHF. The CDR3 region has the DNA TGTGCCTGGAATTCTGCGGGGGGAACTCAGCCCCAGCATTTT.

In its sample, this clonotype was seen many times. The CDR3 region has the DNA TGTGCCAGCAGTCCACAGGGGGCAGTGCCCTACGAGCAGTACTTC. Its protein is CASSPQGAVPYEQYF. This rearrangement joins TRBV12-3 or TRBV12-4 to TRBJ2-7, with 9 bases matching TRBD1. This CDR3 contains 15 residues. V shed 5 bases, J shed 2 bases, and the junction held 7 bases outside the gene matches.

Comments on this clonotype: A much more abundant neighbour one base away suggests this may be a read error. The chain's CDR3 is CASSLESGVKGEQYV. The CDR3 region has the DNA TGTGCCAGCAGCTTAGAGTCAGGGGTGAAAGGCGAGCAGTACGTC. J is TRBJ2-7 and V is TRBV11-2, with a possible D match to TRBD1 (6 bases). The V gene lost 0 bases and the J gene lost 6 bases, with 15 bases spanning the gap. In germline, CDR1 is SGHAT, CDR2 FQNNGV. The CDR3 spans 15 residues.

In this sample, this clonotype turned up a few times. The chain employs TRBV6-1 and TRBJ2-7; 8 bases map to TRBD1. Trimming at V came to 6 bases and at J to 2 bases, leaving 15 bases not matched to a gene. Germline assignment: CDR1 MNHNS and CDR2 SASEGT. This CDR3 region has 17 residues. CDR3 in DNA: TGTGCCAGCAGGGGACAGGCCTGGGGTGGGTCCACCTACGAGCAGTACTTC. It translates to CASRGQAWGGSTYEQYF.

This clonotype was found many times. This chain uses TRBV28 with TRBJ1-5; D is unresolved. In germline, CDR1 is MDHEN, CDR2 SYDVKM. The length of the CDR3 is 14 residues. Trimming took off 6 bases at V and 3 bases at J, with 12 bases between the two ends. The CDR3 nucleotides are TGTGCCAGCAGGGACGGGCGAGACAATCAGCCCCAGCATTTT. This gives the protein CASRDGRDNQPQHF.

This clonotype came up many times. The rearrangement uses TRBV15 and TRBJ1-1; tentatively, D is TRBD1 (6 bases). The CDR3 is 17 residues long. Germline V gene lookup returns CDR1 LNHNV and CDR2 YYDKDF (reference sequence). Deletions cut 4 bases from V and 11 bases from J, with 29 bases between. This CDR3 reads CATSILYTGTFPSRAFF. CDR3 nucleotide sequence: TGTGCCACCAGCATTCTATACACAGGGACTTTCCCAAGCAGGGCTTTCTTT.